Shown below are 5 T cell receptor beta chains from a single sample sequenced in a study of blood T cell repertoires in COVID-19. Here immunoSEQ multiplex PCR was the method, and the copy in TCRdb shows in-frame clones only, minus some. The repertoire has 110,000 to 150,000 clones, about 80% of them found once; the top ten carry approximately 9.5%. Sequences were obtained from peripheral blood. These TCRs come from a woman of 80 years or more in a cohort sampled during active or convalescent COVID-19.

V is TRBV6-6 and J is TRBJ1-2; TRBD1 matches at 10 bases. The CDR3 is made up of 17 amino acids. Trimming cost V 5 bases and J 0 bases; bases outside gene matches: 9. Germline CDR1 is MNHNY and CDR2 is SVGAGI (reference sequence). This chain's CDR3 is CASSLDRGPLANYGYTF. DNA of the CDR3: TGTGCCAGCAGTCTCGACAGGGGGCCTTTAGCTAACTATGGCTACACCTTC.

CDR3 sequence (DNA): TGTGCCAGCAGCCGTATTCTTCAGCGGGGGGGCCGGTATGAGCAGTTCTTC. It translates to CASSRILQRGGRYEQFF. The gene calls are TRBV5-4 and TRBJ2-1, with 10 bases lining up with TRBD2. The V gene's germline CDR1 is SGHNT and CDR2 YYREEE (reference sequence). CDR3 size: 17 residues. The V segment lost 4 bases and the J segment 8 bases; nucleotides outside the gene matches: 15.

This clone was seen once. The chain has TRBV6-1 and TRBJ2-7; 7 bases match TRBD1. CDR3 size: 16 residues. Germline loops: CDR1 MNHNS, CDR2 SASEGT. V was clipped by 0 bases and J by 1 base; unmatched bases: 6. CDR3 DNA: TGTGCCAGCAGTGAAGCGAGGGGGCCGAGATCCTACGAGCAGTACTTC. It specifies CASSEARGPRSYEQYF.

The chain combines TRBV7-2 with TRBJ2-2; 11 bases match TRBD2. The CDR3 has 17 residues. Germline trimming cut 4 bases from V and 1 base from J; bases unmatched to any gene: 5. Germline values: CDR1 SGHTA, CDR2 FQGNSA. The CDR3 region has the DNA TGTGCCAGCAGCTCCCGTACTAGCGGGGGGAACACCGGGGAGCTGTTTTTT. Translating gives CASSSRTSGGNTGELFF.

V usage is TRBV2 and J usage is TRBJ1-2; maybe TRBD1 (6 bases). Germline assignment: CDR1 SNHLY and CDR2 FYNNEI. Deletions cut 3 bases from V and 8 bases from J, with 16 bases between. The length of the CDR3 is 14 residues. The CDR3 DNA reads as TGTGCCAGCAGTGAGGAGTATGGGACACGGGGCTACACCTTC. Translating gives CASSEEYGTRGYTF.